What follows are 30 T cell receptor beta chains derived from one specimen sequenced in a study of blood T cell repertoires in COVID-19. Only in-frame clones appear in the TCRdb table, and some are missing; sequencing was by immunoSEQ multiplex PCR. The repertoire includes some 150,000 clones, around four fifths of them detected once, and 3.6% sits in the top ten. The material sequenced was PBMCs or T cells enriched from blood (not recorded which). These TCRs come from a woman in her forties or fifties in a cohort exposed to, infected with or recovered from COVID-19 (not recorded which).

The chain employs TRBV19 and TRBJ1-3; 7 nucleotides agree with TRBD1. Germline-derived CDR1 and CDR2 are LNHDA and SQIVND (reference sequence). The J segment lost 0 bases and the V segment lost 4 bases, leaving 9 bases of the junction unmatched. CDR3 length: 17 amino acids. The CDR3 sequence: CASSTPGQRISGNTIYF. The DNA for the CDR3 is TGTGCCAGTAGTACGCCGGGACAGAGGATCTCTGGAAACACCATATATTTT.

V usage is TRBV25-1 and J usage is TRBJ1-6, with 8 bases that match TRBD1. The V segment lost 8 bases and the J segment 10 bases; nucleotides outside the gene matches: 13. The CDR3 contains 15 residues. Germline values: CDR1 MGHDK, CDR2 SYGVNS. The chain's CDR3 is CASAAWGQASSPLHF. The CDR3 nucleotides are TGTGCCAGCGCAGCATGGGGACAGGCTTCCTCACCCCTCCACTTT.

This chain links TRBV11-2 with TRBJ1-3; TRBD1 is a possible D gene (6 bases). V was pared by 5 bases and J by 4 bases, with 18 bases between. Germline CDR1 and CDR2: SGHAT and FQNNGV. The CDR3 extends over 16 amino acids. The DNA for the CDR3 is TGTGCCAGCAGCGGTAGTAGGGGGGGCTCCGGAAACACCATATATTTT. Its protein is CASSGSRGGSGNTIYF.

In DNA, the CDR3 is TGTGCCAGCAGCTCGGGGGGGCAAGAGTCGTATTTT. Its translation: CASSSGGQESYF. V and J are TRBV5-5 and TRBJ2-3; TRBD2 matches 8 bases. CDR3 length: 12 residues. From germline, CDR1 is SGHKS and CDR2 YYEKEE (reference sequence). The J segment lost 14 bases and the V segment lost 3 bases, leaving 8 bases of the junction unmatched.

The chain uses TRBV5-5 and TRBJ1-4; a possible D gene is TRBD1 (5 bases). Deletions cut 0 bases from V and 4 bases from J, with 10 bases between. CDR3 length: 15 residues. In germline, CDR1 is SGHKS, CDR2 YYEKEE (reference sequence). For the CDR3, the DNA is TGTGCCAGCAGCTTGGGACAGTCACTTAATGAAAAACTGTTTTTT. Its translation is CASSLGQSLNEKLFF.

V is TRBV19 and J is TRBJ2-7; possibly TRBD2 for D (6 bases). Germline V gene lookup returns CDR1 LNHDA and CDR2 SQIVND (reference sequence). This CDR3 is built from 11 residues. Trimming removed 9 bases from V and 6 bases from J, with 12 bases in between. The CDR3 spells CASAGGSEQYF. CDR3 nucleotide sequence: TGTGCCAGCGCCGGGGGATCCGAGCAGTACTTC.

The chain couples TRBV19 to TRBJ2-7; 11 bases are a match to TRBD2. V lost 3 bases to trimming and J lost 2 bases; unmatched junction nucleotides: 3. The CDR3 is made up of 15 amino acids. The germline V gene encodes CDR1 LNHDA and CDR2 SQIVND (reference sequence). CDR3: CASSILAGGPYEQYF. CDR3 DNA: TGTGCCAGTAGTATCCTAGCGGGGGGCCCCTACGAGCAGTACTTC.

In DNA form, the CDR3 reads TGTGCCAGCAGTTGGCAAAGCAATCAGCCCCAGCATTTT. Amino acid sequence: CASSWQSNQPQHF. The chain has TRBV2 and TRBJ1-5; D is undetermined. V was shortened by 5 bases and J by 1 base, with 6 bases between the two germline ends. The CDR3 is made up of 13 amino acids. Germline CDR1 and CDR2: SNHLY and FYNNEI.

This clone was observed a single time. The chain links TRBV10-1 to TRBJ2-3; 8 bases agree with TRBD2. Unmatched junction bases numbered 3, after V lost 1 base and J lost 0 bases. The CDR3 spans 16 residues. Germline CDR1 WNHNN, CDR2 SYGVQD (reference sequence). The CDR3 reads CASSELAGRSTDTQYF. The CDR3 nucleotides read TGCGCCAGCAGTGAGTTAGCGGGACGGAGCACAGATACGCAGTATTTT.

The rearrangement joins TRBV7-9 to TRBJ1-2; 9 bases map to TRBD1. V gave up 5 bases and J gave up 4 bases; unmatched junction bases: 11. Germline loops: CDR1 SEHNR, CDR2 FQNEAQ (reference sequence). The CDR3 is made up of 16 amino acids. The CDR3 here is CASSPRAGTGSYGYTF. The DNA for the CDR3 is TGTGCCAGCAGCCCCCGAGCCGGGACAGGGTCCTATGGCTACACCTTC. The full variable domain, completed using reference TRBV7-9 and TRBJ1-2, is DTGVSQNPRHKITKRGQNVTFRCDPISEHNRLYWYRQTLGQGPEFLTYFQNEAQLEKSRLLSDRFSAERPKGSFSTLEIQRTEQGDSAMYLCASSPRAGTGSYGYTFGSGTRLTVV.

CDR3 residues: CASSDRGSGANVLTF. The DNA of the CDR3 is TGTGCCAGCAGTGACCGGGGGAGTGGGGCCAACGTCCTGACTTTC. The chain has TRBV6-1 and TRBJ2-6; possible D gene TRBD2, 6 bases. V lost 3 bases to trimming and J lost 3 bases, with 9 bases between them. The germline CDR1 and CDR2 sequences are MNHNS and SASEGT. The length of the CDR3 is 15 residues.

This clone was counted a few times. The rearrangement uses TRBV27 and TRBJ1-2; unclear D gene. The CDR3 runs to 12 residues. Germline loops: CDR1 MNHEY, CDR2 SMNVEV (reference sequence). V lost 5 bases and J 0 bases, leaving 4 bases between the germline ends. In DNA form, the CDR3 reads TGTGCCAGCAGTACTGCTAACTATGGCTACACCTTC. The encoded protein is CASSTANYGYTF.

The chain is built from TRBV3-1 (or the pseudogene TRBV3-2) and TRBJ2-5, with TRBD2 matching 11 bases. V lost 0 bases, J lost 3 bases, and 6 bases stayed unmatched. The CDR3 length is 17 residues. Germline V gene sequence: CDR1 LGHDT, CDR2 YNNKEL (reference sequence). Here the CDR3 reads CASSQDGSGRAEETQYF. The CDR3 DNA reads as TGTGCCAGCAGCCAAGACGGTAGCGGGAGGGCCGAAGAGACCCAGTACTTC.

V gene TRBV7-3 combines with J gene TRBJ2-3; the match to TRBD2 covers 12 bases. With 1 base clipped from V and 5 bases from J, the junction kept 4 bases outside the gene matches. The germline CDR1 and CDR2 sequences are SGHTA and FQGTGA. The CDR3 sequence is 16 residues long. CDR3 region: CASSLRLAGEIDTQYF. The CDR3 nucleotides are TGTGCCAGCAGCTTAAGACTAGCGGGAGAGATAGATACGCAGTATTTT. Full variable domain (missing parts from reference TRBV7-3 and TRBJ2-3): GAGVSQTPSNKVTEKGKYVELRCDPISGHTALYWYRQSLGQGPEFLIYFQGTGAADDSGLPNDRFFAVRPEGSVSTLKIQRTERGDSAVYLCASSLRLAGEIDTQYFGPGTRLTVL.

CDR3 residues: CASTGSTGARRGNEQFF. The CDR3 DNA follows: TGTGCCAGCACGGGTTCGACAGGGGCTAGAAGAGGGAATGAGCAGTTCTTC. This rearrangement joins TRBV2 to TRBJ2-1; 8 bases map to TRBD1. The CDR3 covers 17 residues. Trimming took 7 bases from V and 7 from J; bases not matched to a gene: 18. The germline gives CDR1 SNHLY, CDR2 FYNNEI. Based on the CDR3 plus reference TRBV2 and TRBJ2-1, the full variable domain is EPEVTQTPSHQVTQMGQEVILRCVPISNHLYFYWYRQILGQKVEFLVSFYNNEISEKSEIFDDQFSVERPDGSNFTLKIRSTKLEDSAMYFCASTGSTGARRGNEQFFGPGTRLTVL.

The sample holds a few counts of this clone. This chain joins TRBV27 and TRBJ1-1; 7 nucleotides align to TRBD1. The CDR3 totals 14 residues. Germline V gives CDR1 MNHEY, CDR2 SMNVEV (reference sequence). J gave up 0 bases and V 5 bases, and 3 bases lay outside the gene matches. The CDR3 DNA sequence: TGTGCCAGCAGTATGGGACAGCTGAACACTGAAGCTTTCTTT. This encodes CASSMGQLNTEAFF.

The chain recombines TRBV10-3 with TRBJ2-1, with TRBD2 matching over 11 bases. After removal of 7 bases from V and 1 base from J, the junction contained 0 bases not matched to a gene. The CDR3 totals 14 residues. Germline V gives CDR1 ENHRY, CDR2 SYGVKD. The CDR3 DNA follows: TGTGCCATCACTAGCGGGGGGTCCTACAATGAGCAGTTCTTC. Amino acids: CAITSGGSYNEQFF.

This chain uses TRBV18 with TRBJ1-5; 9 bases fit TRBD1. Germline values: CDR1 KGHSH, CDR2 LQKENI. The CDR3 runs 16 residues. With V trimmed by 6 bases and J by 0 bases, 6 bases remained unmatched. CDR3 nucleotides: TGTGCCAGCTCGGGACAGGGACTGGATAGCAATCAGCCCCAGCATTTT. Residues: CASSGQGLDSNQPQHF.

V gene TRBV14 combines with J gene TRBJ1-5; no reliable D call. The CDR3 spans 12 residues. V dropped 6 bases and J dropped 0 bases, with 3 bases sitting between them. CDR1 and CDR2 from the germline V gene are SGHDN and FVKESK. The DNA for the CDR3 is TGTGCCAGCAGTCTTAGCAATCAGCCCCAGCATTTT. Translating gives CASSLSNQPQHF. Looking up the rest from reference TRBV14 and TRBJ1-5 gives the full variable domain: EAGVTQFPSHSVIEKGQTVTLRCDPISGHDNLYWYRRVMGKEIKFLLHFVKESKQDESGMPNNRFLAERTGGTYSTLKVQPAELEDSGVYFCASSLSNQPQHFGDGTRLSIL.

The V and J genes are TRBV19 and TRBJ1-5; maybe TRBD1 (5 bases). Germline CDR1 LNHDA, CDR2 SQIVND (reference sequence). The germline V and J ends were trimmed by 3 bases and 4 bases, with 10 bases remaining between them. The CDR3 spans 14 residues. The CDR3 DNA follows: TGTGCCAGTAGTATGGTGACAGTTAATCAGCCCCAGCATTTT. The encoded protein is CASSMVTVNQPQHF.

CDR3 coding DNA: TGTGCCAGCAGCCCGATCCGGAGGGCCTCAGACTACGAGCAGTACTTC. It translates to CASSPIRRASDYEQYF. This chain links TRBV11-2 with TRBJ2-7; possibly TRBD2 for D (6 bases). Looked up from germline, CDR1 is SGHAT and CDR2 is FQNNGV. V gave up 5 bases and J gave up 3 bases, with 20 bases separating them. This CDR3 has 16 amino acids.

The genes are TRBV18 and TRBJ2-5; TRBD2 might be the D (5 bases). CDR3 size: 15 residues. Trimming removed 1 base at V and 3 bases at J, with 12 bases between. Germline V gene sequence: CDR1 KGHSH, CDR2 LQKENI. The CDR3 nucleotides are TGTGCCAGCTCACCACGCGCGGGTGGGGAAGAGACCCAGTACTTC. This codes for CASSPRAGGEETQYF.

In DNA form, the CDR3 reads TGTGCCAGTAAAGTTGGCGGGGGCAGTGAAAAACTGTTTTTT. Translating gives CASKVGGGSEKLFF. This chain uses TRBV19 with TRBJ1-4, with D tentatively TRBD1 (6 bases). The V end lost 7 bases, the J end lost 7 bases, and 16 bases lay between the germline ends. The CDR3 loop spans 14 amino acids. The germline gives CDR1 LNHDA, CDR2 SQIVND (reference sequence).

This clone was seen just once. The rearrangement joins TRBV6-5 to TRBJ2-1, with D perhaps matching TRBD2 (5 bases). V was trimmed by 6 bases and J by 0 bases, leaving 12 bases between them. This CDR3 region has 15 residues. The germline V gene encodes CDR1 MNHEY and CDR2 SVGAGI. The CDR3 region has the DNA TGTGCCAGCAGCCCCCGGGATGGCTCCTACAATGAGCAGTTCTTC. It is translated as CASSPRDGSYNEQFF.

The CDR3 spells CASSPTGQVAKNIQYF. CDR3 nucleotide sequence: TGTGCCAGCTCACCGACCGGACAGGTAGCCAAAAACATTCAGTACTTC. This chain connects TRBV18 to TRBJ2-4; 7 bases are a match to TRBD1. This CDR3 comprises 16 residues. With 3 bases clipped from V and 0 bases from J, the junction kept 5 bases outside the gene matches. Germline loops: CDR1 KGHSH, CDR2 LQKENI.

With regard to this clone: This sample also contains other DNA sequences that code for the same CDR3. The chain recombines TRBV4-2 with TRBJ1-1; no reliable D call. The CDR3 is made up of 15 amino acids. Trimming left V 0 bases short and J 1 base short, with 9 bases between. Germline assignment: CDR1 LGHNA and CDR2 YNFKEQ. CDR3 in amino acids: CASSQDPRGNTEAFF. The CDR3 DNA is TGTGCCAGCAGCCAAGACCCGCGGGGGAACACTGAAGCTTTCTTT.

This rearrangement joins TRBV7-8 to TRBJ1-1; D is undetermined. V lost 2 bases and J lost 1, with 8 bases in between. This CDR3 has 14 residues. Germline V gene lookup returns CDR1 SGHVS and CDR2 FQNEAQ. The CDR3 nucleotides are TGTGCCAGCAGCTTACGGGAGGGGAACACTGAAGCTTTCTTT. Protein sequence: CASSLREGNTEAFF.

This chain connects TRBV4-3 to TRBJ2-4, with 10 bases lining up with TRBD2. Germline V CDR1 and CDR2: LGHNA, YSLEER. V was clipped by 0 bases and J by 0 bases; unmatched bases: 8. The length of the CDR3 is 19 residues. CDR3 bases: TGCGCCAGCAGCCAAGACATAGCGGGGGGAAAACTAGCCAAAAACATTCAGTACTTC. Translating it yields CASSQDIAGGKLAKNIQYF.

This chain links TRBV5-6 with TRBJ2-7; perhaps TRBD1 as D (5 bases). The V end was cut by 2 bases, the J end by 7 bases, with 19 bases between. This CDR3 has 15 residues. Germline V lookup: CDR1 SGHDT, CDR2 YYEEEE. CDR3 residues: CASSFKATRVGEQYF. The CDR3 DNA follows: TGTGCCAGCAGCTTCAAGGCAACCAGGGTTGGAGAGCAGTACTTC.

The rearrangement links TRBV7-8 to TRBJ1-5, with unresolved D. The CDR3 covers 15 residues. The germline V gene has CDR1 SGHVS and CDR2 FQNEAQ. V was shortened by 4 bases and J by 0 bases, with 10 bases between the two germline ends. The CDR3: CASSSIRDSNQPQHF. The DNA of the CDR3 is TGTGCCAGCAGCTCTATCCGGGATAGCAATCAGCCCCAGCATTTT.